This T cell receptor beta chain stems from a study of regulatory T cells in long-lasting Graves disease. The V gene lost 5 bases and the J gene lost 1 base, with 8 bases spanning the gap. The CDR3 has 13 residues. CDR1 and CDR2 (germline): SGHTA, FQGNSA. The authors built TCR beta libraries using iRepertoire HTBI primers and Arm-PCR of CDR3 regions. TCRdb redid the calling of the multiplex PCR reads with MiXCR, one entry per CDR3 protein. The table includes over 500,000 distinct CDR3 sequences, about 16% detected once. Study-wide points: Sharing of public clonotypes was greater in persistent patients (2,741) than in new patients (around 1,000).

Worth noting for this clonotype: Its antigen is currently unknown. A much larger clone is a single base away; this may be a read error.

Indicated time point: newly diagnosed GD, antithyroid drugs for less than 3 months. From PBMCs, RNA was extracted and then used to make the TCR library. These same records also appear under a second study, on T cells in Graves' hyperthyroidism and ophthalmopathy.

This rearrangement joins TRBV7-2 to TRBJ1-1, with TRBD1 as a possible D gene (5 bases). This sequence was found in a man between 18 and 29 years old with Graves disease. The source was peripheral blood mononuclear cells (PBMCs), collected at new diagnosis, from a patient treated with antithyroid drugs. Here the CDR3 reads CASSQQENTEAFF. The CDR3 bases are TGTGCCAGCAGCCAACAGGAGAACACTGAAGCTTTCTTT.